This T cell receptor beta chain was sequenced in a study of CD8 T cells in ankylosing spondylitis. Findings and caveats of the study: Significant enrichment of disease-linked clones was reported in matched ankylosing spondylitis synovial fluid. Clones linked to disease, bearing a CD8+ phenotype, were relatively rare in peripheral blood.

Comment on this clonotype: As yet, its antigen is unknown.

Deletions cut 1 base from V and 6 bases from J, with 12 bases between. This CDR3 comprises 14 residues. CDR1 and CDR2 from the germline V gene are MGHDK and SYGVNS. The TCR beta libraries were generated through quantitative 5'-RACE incorporating molecular barcodes. TCRdb re-called the 5' RACE reads with MiXCR, one entry per CDR3 protein. Of about 250,000 distinct CDR3 sequences detected, approximately 30% appear once; the ten largest clones hold roughly 4.2%. The chain recombines TRBV25-1 with TRBJ1-1; perhaps TRBD1 as D (6 bases). This receptor was identified in a male donor with ankylosing spondylitis or in good health (not recorded which). The source material was blood, either unsorted or a sorted T cell fraction (not recorded which). The CDR3 DNA sequence: TGTGCCAGCAGTGAATCGGCTGGACAGTCTGAAGCTTTCTTT. Protein product: CASSESAGQSEAFF.